This passage covers 21 T cell receptor beta chains from one sample sequenced in a study of shared clonotypes between healthy human individuals. Generated by immunoSEQ multiplex PCR, the TCRdb table keeps only in-frame clones and is missing some. The sample carries about 1 million clones, about 80% recorded once. The sequenced sample was memory CD4+ T cells sorted from blood. Subset defined: CD45RA-negative fraction. All receptors derive from a man between 18 and 35 years old in good health.

The chain links TRBV7-2 to TRBJ1-2, with a possible D match to TRBD1 (5 bases). Germline lookup yields CDR1 SGHTA and CDR2 FQGNSA. CDR3 length: 15 amino acids. V shed 6 bases and J shed 1 base, with 15 bases lying between them. The CDR3 sequence is CASSSRRQGNYGYTF. CDR3 sequence (DNA): TGTGCCAGCAGTTCCCGACGGCAGGGTAACTATGGCTACACCTTC.

Comments on this clone: The same CDR3 also results from other DNA sequences found in this sample. The genes are TRBV30 and TRBJ2-2; D gene uncertain. CDR1 GTSNPN and CDR2 SVGIG come from the germline V gene (reference sequence). Trimming cost V 0 bases and J 3 bases, with 11 bases left between them. The CDR3 extends over 15 amino acids. The CDR3 spells CAWSVDRRDTGELFF. Here the CDR3 DNA reads TGTGCCTGGAGTGTAGACCGCCGTGACACCGGGGAGCTGTTTTTT.

The chain combines TRBV11-3 with TRBJ1-5; D uncertain. Trimming cost V 4 bases and J 0 bases, with 7 bases left between them. Germline-derived CDR1 and CDR2 are SGHNT and YENEEA. The CDR3 is 14 amino acids. The CDR3 sequence: CASSSGSSNQPQHF. The CDR3 coding sequence is TGTGCCAGCAGCTCCGGGAGTAGCAATCAGCCCCAGCATTTT.

The rearrangement uses TRBV29-1 and TRBJ1-4, with D unclear. V lost 3 bases and J 0 bases, leaving 5 bases between the germline ends. CDR1 and CDR2 (germline): SQVTM, ANQGSEA. The CDR3 extends over 13 amino acids. The CDR3 sequence: CSVDGATNEKLFF. CDR3 nucleotides: TGCAGCGTTGACGGAGCAACTAATGAAAAACTGTTTTTT.

This chain joins TRBV7-2 and TRBJ1-6; 8 nucleotides agree with TRBD1. V trimming: 7 bases; J trimming: 7 bases; junction bases outside the gene matches: 6. The germline V gene has CDR1 SGHTA and CDR2 FQGNSA. The CDR3 runs 14 residues. The CDR3: CASNPGQGNSPLHF. CDR3 nucleotides: TGTGCCAGCAACCCAGGACAGGGCAATTCACCCCTCCACTTT.

This clone appeared once. The V call is TRBV30, the J call TRBJ2-5; no firm D call. The V and J ends lost 3 bases and 5 bases respectively, with 13 bases between them. From germline, CDR1 is GTSNPN and CDR2 SVGIG (reference sequence). The CDR3 sequence is 13 residues long. For the CDR3, the DNA is TGTGCCTGGAGGAACGACCCCCGGGAGACCCAGTACTTC. Its protein product is CAWRNDPRETQYF.

The J gene is TRBJ1-4, the V gene TRBV29-1; TRBD1 matches at 7 bases. Germline V gene data show CDR1 as SQVTM and CDR2 as ANQGSEA. This CDR3 has 14 residues. V shed 6 bases and J 6 bases; nucleotides not matched to a gene: 10. CDR3 nucleotide sequence: TGCAGCGTCAAACCGACAGGGAAAGATGAAAAACTGTTTTTT. This translates into CSVKPTGKDEKLFF.

This clone was seen a few times. The chain is built from TRBV18 and TRBJ1-6; D is unresolved. This CDR3 is 14 amino acids long. V lost 5 bases, J lost 8 bases, and 13 bases lay in between. Germline lookup yields CDR1 KGHSH and CDR2 LQKENI. The DNA of the CDR3 is TGTGCCAGCTCAGGTCTGGACGCGTATTCACCCCTCCACTTT. It encodes CASSGLDAYSPLHF.

V gene TRBV21-1 combines with J gene TRBJ1-4. TRBV21-1 is tagged as a pseudogene. This CDR3 is built from 19 residues. CDR3 protein: CASSAPFRLGGKLNEKLFF. The DNA of the CDR3 is TGTGCCAGCAGCGCGCCCTTTAGATTGGGGGGTAAGCTTAATGAAAAACTGTTTTTT.

The chain couples TRBV6-5 to TRBJ1-6; 11 bases agree with TRBD1. This CDR3 is 15 amino acids long. From germline, CDR1 is MNHEY and CDR2 SVGAGI. J lost 9 bases, V lost 8 bases, and 9 bases had no gene match. The CDR3 nucleotides read TGTGCCAGCCGACCGGGACAGGGGGTTACTTCACCCCTCCACTTT. Its protein product is CASRPGQGVTSPLHF.

J is TRBJ2-2 and V is TRBV4-1; 10 bases line up with TRBD2. Looked up from germline, CDR1 is MGHRA and CDR2 is YSYEKL. After removal of 0 bases from V and 4 bases from J, the junction contained 5 bases not matched to a gene. The CDR3 sequence is 17 residues long. CDR3 in amino acids: CASSQDSSGRATGELFF. CDR3 in DNA: TGCGCCAGCAGCCAAGATTCCAGCGGGAGGGCCACCGGGGAGCTGTTTTTT.

This clone has at least ten counts. The genes are TRBV11-2 and TRBJ1-1, with 9 bases matching TRBD1. CDR3 length equals 15 residues. Trimming cost V 4 bases and J 1 base; bases outside gene matches: 4. CDR1 is SGHAT and CDR2 is FQNNGV in the germline V gene. The chain's CDR3 is CASSWRTGENTEAFF. CDR3 sequence (DNA): TGTGCCAGCAGCTGGAGGACAGGGGAGAACACTGAAGCTTTCTTT. Complete variable domain (other parts from reference TRBV11-2 and TRBJ1-1): EAGVAQSPRYKIIEKRQSVAFWCNPISGHATLYWYQQILGQGPKLLIQFQNNGVVDDSQLPKDRFSAERLKGVDSTLKIQPAKLEDSAVYLCASSWRTGENTEAFFGQGTRLTVV.

The CDR3 spells CASSQRLVLLDTQYF. The CDR3 DNA is TGTGCCAGCAGCCAACGACTAGTCCTGTTAGATACGCAGTATTTT. This sequence joins TRBV14 and TRBJ2-3; D possibly corresponds to TRBD2 (6 bases). This CDR3 is built from 15 residues. Trimming cost V 2 bases and J 5 bases, with 14 bases left between them. From germline, CDR1 is SGHDN and CDR2 FVKESK. Filled out from reference TRBV14 and TRBJ2-3, the complete variable domain reads EAGVTQFPSHSVIEKGQTVTLRCDPISGHDNLYWYRRVMGKEIKFLLHFVKESKQDESGMPNNRFLAERTGGTYSTLKVQPAELEDSGVYFCASSQRLVLLDTQYFGPGTRLTVL.

This clone was counted between two and nine times. The V call is TRBV18, the J call TRBJ2-7, with a possible D match to TRBD1 (6 bases). CDR3 length: 16 amino acids. The germline CDR1 and CDR2 sequences are KGHSH and LQKENI. V was shortened by 1 base and J by 0 bases, with 13 bases between the two germline ends. The CDR3: CASSPLGAPSSYEQYF. CDR3 nucleotides: TGTGCCAGCTCACCACTGGGGGCCCCGAGCTCCTACGAGCAGTACTTC. Variable domain in full (rest from reference TRBV18 and TRBJ2-7): NAGVMQNPRHLVRRRGQEARLRCSPMKGHSHVYWYRQLPEEGLKFMVYLQKENIIDESGMPKERFSAEFPKEGPSILRIQQVVRGDSAAYFCASSPLGAPSSYEQYFGPGTRLTVT.

This clone was recorded many times. The sample contains more than one DNA sequence encoding this CDR3. V and J are TRBV4-1 and TRBJ1-4; 7 bases map to TRBD1. J gave up 8 bases and V 3 bases, and 6 bases lay outside the gene matches. This CDR3 has 14 amino acids. The germline V gene has CDR1 MGHRA and CDR2 YSYEKL. The CDR3 nucleotides are TGCGCCAGCAGCCATAGACAGGGTCAGGAAAAACTGTTTTTT. This translates into CASSHRQGQEKLFF.

This clone was seen only a few times. CDR3 coding DNA: TGTGCCGGGAGGACTGCACTCTACAATGAGCAGTTCTTC. This codes for CAGRTALYNEQFF. V gene TRBV6-1 combines with J gene TRBJ2-1, with D possibly being TRBD2 (6 bases). CDR3 length: 13 amino acids. Trimming cost V 11 bases and J 3 bases, with 14 bases left between them. Germline V lookup: CDR1 MNHNS, CDR2 SASEGT.

This chain uses TRBV18 with TRBJ2-7; D remains ambiguous. The CDR3 extends over 11 amino acids. V shed 6 bases and J shed 1 base, with 4 bases lying between them. Germline CDR1 KGHSH, CDR2 LQKENI. CDR3 protein: CASSRSYEQYF. For the CDR3, the DNA is TGTGCCAGCTCCCGATCCTACGAGCAGTACTTC.

The chain uses TRBV28 and TRBJ2-5, with D possibly being TRBD1 (6 bases). Gene TRBJ2-7 matches the end of the DNA better, so the J call may be wrong. This CDR3 comprises 12 residues. Per germline, CDR1 MDHEN and CDR2 SYDVKM. This CDR3 is CASMRRGGEQYF. In nucleotides, the CDR3 is TGTGCCAGCATGAGGAGAGGGGGCGAGCAGTACTTC.

V is TRBV2 and J is TRBJ2-6; tentatively, D is TRBD1 (6 bases). The CDR3 is 16 residues long. In germline, CDR1 is SNHLY, CDR2 FYNNEI. Trimming shortened V by 5 bases and J by 0 bases, and 11 bases separated the two germline ends. The CDR3 DNA reads TGTGCCAGCAGTCAGGGGCCGAGCTCTGGGGCCAACGTCCTGACTTTC. This encodes CASSQGPSSGANVLTF.

The chain links TRBV6-6 to TRBJ1-1, with D uncertain. V was trimmed by 6 bases and J by 5 bases, leaving 13 bases between them. Germline values: CDR1 MNHNY, CDR2 SVGAGI (reference sequence). CDR3 length: 13 amino acids. For the CDR3, the DNA is TGTGCCAGCAGGCAACTGGAGGGTACTGAAGCTTTCTTT. Its protein product is CASRQLEGTEAFF.

This clone turned up a few times. This chain joins TRBV5-1 and TRBJ1-2; possible D gene TRBD1, 5 bases. CDR3 length: 14 amino acids. The germline gives CDR1 SGHRS, CDR2 YFSETQ. Trimming cost V 4 bases and J 1 base, with 11 bases left between them. The CDR3 DNA follows: TGCGCCAGCAGCGGCGGGGCGGGTAACTATGGCTACACCTTC. It specifies CASSGGAGNYGYTF.